This T cell receptor (beta chain) comes out of a study of molecular identifiers for immune sequencing clone quantification. Across the study: Naive CD8 RNA (roughly 20,000 or 100,000 cells) was divided into five aliquots, with four sequenced. Findings of the study overall: Detecting spiked Jurkat TCR RNA from one cell among 950,000 to 1,000,000 naive cells was reportedly possible.

Bulk libraries came from a prior protocol with listed TCR primers. MiXCR was run by TCRdb on the PCR reads, yielding one entry per CDR3 protein. The sample yields roughly 90,000 distinct CDR3 sequences, around 27% seen once. For naive CD8 T cells, sorting used the CD8+CD4-CCR7+CD45RA+ phenotype. V lost 5 bases to trimming and J lost 0 bases, with 12 bases between them. This CDR3 is built from 15 residues. The germline CDR1 and CDR2 sequences are MNHEY and SVGAGI. This clonotype came up many times. Its antigen is unidentified. The origin of this receptor is a human donor in good health. Some libraries in this study had Jurkat cell RNA spiked in. This chain connects TRBV6-5 to TRBJ2-3; D is uncertain. Sequenced sample: naive CD8+ T cells from blood, with Jurkat cell RNA spiked in. The subset denotes: FACS-sorted CD8+CD4-CCR7+CD45RA+ naive T cells. The CDR3 DNA reads as TGTGCCAGCAGTATTGAGCCCCGAAGCACAGATACGCAGTATTTT. Residues: CASSIEPRSTDTQYF.